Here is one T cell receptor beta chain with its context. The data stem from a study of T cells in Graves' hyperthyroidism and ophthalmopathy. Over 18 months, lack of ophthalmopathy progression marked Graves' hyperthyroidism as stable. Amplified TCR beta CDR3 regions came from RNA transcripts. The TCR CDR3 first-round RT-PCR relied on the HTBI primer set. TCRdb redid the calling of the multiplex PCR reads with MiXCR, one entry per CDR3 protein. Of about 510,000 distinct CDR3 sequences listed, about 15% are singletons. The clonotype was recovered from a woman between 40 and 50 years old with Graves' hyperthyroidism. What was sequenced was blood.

In DNA, the CDR3 is TGCGCCAGCAGCTTGGGGAGGACAGGGGCGCGAGAAAAACTGTTTTTT. It codes for CASSLGRTGAREKLFF. The chain carries TRBV5-1 and TRBJ1-4, with 9 bases aligning to TRBD1. J was trimmed by 8 bases and V by 0 bases; bases with no gene match: 8. The CDR3 loop spans 16 amino acids. The germline V gene encodes CDR1 SGHRS and CDR2 YFSETQ.